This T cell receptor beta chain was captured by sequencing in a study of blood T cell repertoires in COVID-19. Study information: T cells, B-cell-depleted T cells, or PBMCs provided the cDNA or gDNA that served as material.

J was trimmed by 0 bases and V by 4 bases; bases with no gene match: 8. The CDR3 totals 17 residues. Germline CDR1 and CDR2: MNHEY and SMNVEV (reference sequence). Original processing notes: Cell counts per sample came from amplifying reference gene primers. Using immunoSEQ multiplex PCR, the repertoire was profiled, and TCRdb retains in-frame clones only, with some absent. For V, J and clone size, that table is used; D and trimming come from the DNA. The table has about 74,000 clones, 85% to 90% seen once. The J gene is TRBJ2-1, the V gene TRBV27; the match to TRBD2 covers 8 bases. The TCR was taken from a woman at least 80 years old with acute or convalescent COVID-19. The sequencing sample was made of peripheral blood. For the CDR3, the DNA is TGTGCCAGCAGTTCCACAAAACTAGCGGACTCCTACAATGAGCAGTTCTTC. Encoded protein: CASSSTKLADSYNEQFF.